These 32 T cell receptor beta chains were sequenced from one sample in a study of T cell clonality in common variable immunodeficiency. Clones were read by immunoSEQ multiplex PCR, and TCRdb kept only the in-frame ones, dropping some. The profile covers about 52,000 clones, none occurring a single time. Source material: peripheral blood mononuclear cells. The origin of the receptors is a person aged 18-70 years in good health.

The table lists this clone with many counts. The CDR3 end falls 3 residues outside the read, so it is completed with the germline J gene. The V call is TRBV20-1, the J call TRBJ1-2; TRBD1 is a possible D gene (5 bases). The V gene's germline CDR1 is DFQATT and CDR2 SNEGSKA (reference sequence). Trimming stripped 5 bases from V and 0 bases from J, with 13 bases between. This CDR3 spans 14 amino acids. Incomplete CDR3 DNA: TGCAGTGCTCTCCCGCAGGGATCTAACTATGGC. Its translation: CSALPQGSNYG. The complete CDR3 reads CSALPQGSNYGYTF.

As regards this clone: The sequence runs out 3 residues before the end of the CDR3; the remainder is reconstructed from the germline J gene. The V call is TRBV16, the J call TRBJ1-5; D is possibly TRBD1 (6 bases). CDR1 KGHSY and CDR2 FQNENV come from the germline V gene. The CDR3 covers 13 residues. The V end lost 4 bases, the J end lost 4 bases, and 8 bases lay between the germline ends. The sequenced CDR3 bases are TGTGCCAGCAGCCTACAGGGTAATCAGCCC. Translating it yields CASSLQGNQP. The whole CDR3 is CASSLQGNQPQHF.

This clone was counted at least ten times. The DNA ends 3 residues before the CDR3 does, and the rest of the CDR3 is filled in from the germline J gene. This chain links TRBV5-1 with TRBJ2-3, with D maybe TRBD1 (5 bases). V was trimmed by 1 base and J by 6 bases, leaving 12 bases between them. CDR3 length equals 14 residues. Per the germline V gene, CDR1 is SGHRS and CDR2 is YFSETQ. The CDR3 here is CASSLQGVMDTQYF. Incomplete CDR3 DNA: TGCGCCAGCAGCTTGCAGGGTGTGATGGATACG.

In its sample, this clone was seen many times. The CDR3 is cut off 3 residues early in the read; its end comes from the germline J gene. The chain couples TRBV28 to TRBJ1-1; D is possibly TRBD1 (5 bases). V shed 6 bases and J shed 5 bases, with 13 bases lying between them. CDR3 length: 13 amino acids. The germline gives CDR1 MDHEN, CDR2 SYDVKM. Incomplete CDR3 DNA: TGTGCCAGCAGGGCTGTGGGGCGAACTGAA. It encodes CASRAVGRTE. The CDR3 in its entirety is CASRAVGRTEAFF.

This clone has ten or more counts. Other DNA sequences in this sample translate to the same CDR3. This chain's CDR3 is CSASLLEGAGELFF. The CDR3 bases that were read are TGCAGTGCTAGTCTACTAGAGGGGGCCGGGGAG. The V and J genes are TRBV20-1 and TRBJ2-2, with D perhaps TRBD1 (6 bases). The DNA ends 3 residues before the CDR3 does, and the rest of the CDR3 is filled in from the germline J gene. Trimming removed 3 bases from V and 6 bases from J, with 14 bases in between. The germline CDR1 and CDR2 sequences are DFQATT and SNEGSKA (reference sequence). This CDR3 contains 14 residues.

As to this clone: A much larger clonotype is one base distant, so this may be a read error. The read falls 3 residues short of the CDR3 end, and the missing part is taken from the germline J gene. This chain uses TRBV6-1 with TRBJ1-4; a possible D gene is TRBD1 (6 bases). The CDR3 contains 14 residues. Germline assignment: CDR1 MNHNS and CDR2 SASEGT. The CDR3: CASSVDSYNSPLFF. The CDR3 bases that were read are TGTGCCAGCAGTGTGGACAGCTATAATTCACCA.

The table lists this clone with many counts. Read data end 3 residues before the CDR3 end; the end is taken from the germline J gene. The chain employs TRBV28 and TRBJ1-1; TRBD1 agrees at 9 bases. The V and J ends lost 7 bases and 4 bases, in that order; junction bases with no gene match: 7. This CDR3 comprises 14 residues. From germline, CDR1 is MDHEN and CDR2 SYDVKM. CDR3 in amino acids: CASTLPGQGTEAFF. The part of the CDR3 DNA that was read is TGTGCCAGCACTCTACCGGGACAGGGCACTGAA.

CDR3 loop: CASSPRDRAYDYTF. The covered CDR3 bases are TGTGCCAGCAGCCCCCGGGACAGGGCCTACGAC. This chain uses TRBV7-9 with TRBJ1-2; 9 bases are a match to TRBD1. The CDR3 extends 3 residues past the end of the read, so its final part is completed from the germline J gene. The CDR3 is 14 amino acids. Germline V CDR1 and CDR2: SEHNR, FQNEAQ (reference sequence).

This clone was detected ten times or more. The sequenced part of the CDR3 DNA is TGCAGTGCTAGCCTTATGAACTATGGC. It codes for CSASLMNYG. The whole CDR3 protein is CSASLMNYGYTF. The V gene is TRBV20-1, the J gene TRBJ1-2; D remains unclear. The CDR3 extends 3 residues past the end of the read, so its final part is completed from the germline J gene. In germline, CDR1 is DFQATT, CDR2 SNEGSKA (reference sequence). V lost 3 bases to trimming and J lost 2 bases, with 7 bases between them. The CDR3 runs 12 residues.

This clone was counted many times. The read gets to within 3 residues of the CDR3 end, and the germline J gene fills in the rest. The V and J genes are TRBV5-1 and TRBJ1-2; TRBD1 is a possible D gene (5 bases). The CDR3 totals 15 residues. The V and J ends lost 0 bases and 4 bases respectively, with 13 bases between them. Germline V gene data show CDR1 as SGHRS and CDR2 as YFSETQ. The CDR3 DNA, read in part, is TGCGCCAGCAGCTTGGAAGGGGATTTGGGCTATGGC. This translates into CASSLEGDLGYG. The entire CDR3 reads CASSLEGDLGYGYTF. The full variable domain, rest sourced from reference TRBV5-1 and TRBJ1-2, is KAGVTQTPRYLIKTRGQQVTLSCSPISGHRSVSWYQQTPGQGLQFLFEYFSETQRNKGNFPGRFSGRQFSNSRSEMNVSTLELGDSALYLCASSLEGDLGYGYTFGSGTRLTVV.

This clone was detected ten times or more. The CDR3 is cut off 3 residues early in the read; its end comes from the germline J gene. The rearrangement joins TRBV5-1 to TRBJ1-4, with D possibly being TRBD1 (6 bases). The V gene's germline CDR1 is SGHRS and CDR2 YFSETQ. The CDR3 spans 16 residues. The germline V and J ends were trimmed by 4 bases and 3 bases, with 16 bases remaining between them. The covered CDR3 bases are TGCGCCAGCAGCCCCCAACACAGGGCGGCTAATGAAAAA. It is translated as CASSPQHRAANEK. From start to end, the CDR3 is CASSPQHRAANEKLFF.

This clone was counted many times. The read stops 3 residues short of the end of the CDR3; the missing end is completed from the germline J gene. This chain connects TRBV13 to TRBJ2-1; 9 bases are shared with TRBD2. Germline V gene data show CDR1 as PRHDT and CDR2 as FYEKMQ (reference sequence). This CDR3 comprises 14 residues. After removal of 7 bases from V and 7 bases from J, the junction contained 8 bases not matched to a gene. CDR3: CASTAGGPVNEQFF. CDR3 DNA, as far as it was read: TGTGCCAGCACGGCGGGAGGGCCTGTAAATGAG. The variable domain in full, with the rest retrieved from reference TRBV13 and TRBJ2-1, is AAGVIQSPRHLIKEKRETATLKCYPIPRHDTVYWYQQGPGQDPQFLISFYEKMQSDKGSIPDRFSAQQFSDYHSELNMSSLELGDSALYFCASTAGGPVNEQFFGPGTRLTVL.

This clone was seen ten or more times. The sequenced part of the CDR3 DNA is TGTGCCTGGAGCTCAGGGGGCAGAAATGAG. This codes for CAWSSGGRNE. In full, the CDR3 is CAWSSGGRNEQFF. The genes are TRBV30 and TRBJ2-1; TRBD1 agrees at 8 bases. The read finishes 3 residues shy of the CDR3 end, and the germline J gene is used to complete it. CDR1 GTSNPN and CDR2 SVGIG come from the germline V gene (reference sequence). Trimming took 3 bases from V and 7 from J; bases not matched to a gene: 5. The CDR3 has 13 amino acids.

This clone occurred many times. Sequencing ends 3 residues short of the CDR3 end; the germline J gene provides the rest. V usage is TRBV2 and J usage is TRBJ2-3; D is unresolved. This CDR3 is built from 11 residues. Germline V gene lookup returns CDR1 SNHLY and CDR2 FYNNEI. The V end was cut by 6 bases, the J end by 6 bases, with 7 bases between. The sequenced part of the CDR3 DNA is TGTGCCAGCAGCTCAGATGATACG. This encodes CASSSDDT. The whole CDR3 sequence reads CASSSDDTQYF.

This clone has a count of ten or more. The read terminates 3 residues before the CDR3 end, so the remaining end is supplied by the germline J gene. This chain uses TRBV29-1 with TRBJ1-3, with unresolved D. V lost 6 bases to trimming and J lost 4 bases, with 16 bases between them. The CDR3 runs to 14 residues. Germline CDR1 SQVTM, CDR2 ANQGSEA. Partial CDR3 DNA: TGCAGCGTGCCCCGACTTGGAGGAGGAAACACC. Protein sequence: CSVPRLGGGNT. The entire CDR3 protein is CSVPRLGGGNTIYF.

The table lists this clone with many counts. The read ends 3 residues shy of where the CDR3 ends; the end is completed using the germline J gene. The chain employs TRBV5-1 and TRBJ1-4; 9 positions agree with TRBD1. There are 15 residues in the CDR3. V trimming: 2 bases; J trimming: 5 bases; junction bases outside the gene matches: 4. Germline values: CDR1 SGHRS, CDR2 YFSETQ. The CDR3 sequence: CASSLPGTGNEKLFF. CDR3 DNA, as far as it was read: TGCGCCAGCAGCTTACCCGGGACAGGGAATGAAAAA.

This clone was seen ten or more times. The read comes to an end 3 residues before the CDR3 does, leaving the germline J gene to fill in the end. The V gene is TRBV18, the J gene TRBJ1-1; TRBD1 aligns across 7 bases. The germline V gene has CDR1 KGHSH and CDR2 LQKENI. The CDR3 length is 13 residues. CDR3: CASSRPGQTKAFF. CDR3 bases read: TGTGCCAGCTCACGACCGGGACAGACTAAA.

This clone showed up many times. The read falls 3 residues short of the CDR3 end, and the missing part is taken from the germline J gene. This chain connects TRBV20-1 to TRBJ2-2; 16 bases map to TRBD2. With 1 base clipped from V and 6 bases from J, the junction kept 5 bases outside the gene matches. CDR3 size: 17 residues. Germline CDR1 is DFQATT and CDR2 is SNEGSKA (reference sequence). The CDR3 sequence is CSARVLGTSGRAGELFF. The CDR3 DNA, read in part, is TGCAGTGCTAGAGTGTTAGGGACTAGCGGGAGGGCCGGGGAG.

This clone appeared a few times. The read gets to within 3 residues of the CDR3 end, and the germline J gene fills in the rest. The V gene is TRBV29-1, the J gene TRBJ1-2; no clear D. The CDR3 loop spans 15 amino acids. The germline V gene has CDR1 SQVTM and CDR2 ANQGSEA. CDR3 sequence: CSVEDRVRGVVGYTF. The covered CDR3 bases are TGCAGCGTTGAAGATCGTGTCCGCGGGGTTGTAGGC.

In its sample, this clone was seen many times. The read halts 3 residues ahead of the CDR3 end, with the missing end drawn from the germline J gene. The chain links TRBV18 to TRBJ1-1; D is perhaps TRBD1 (6 bases). The V end was cut by 0 bases, the J end by 6 bases, with 17 bases between. CDR1 is KGHSH and CDR2 is LQKENI in the germline V gene. This CDR3 has 16 residues. Here the CDR3 reads CASSPPNPGQKSEAFF. The sequenced CDR3 bases are TGTGCCAGCTCACCACCGAATCCAGGACAGAAATCTGAA.

This clone was seen many times. CDR3 DNA, as far as it was read: TGCAGTGCTAGAGGGACAGGGGGCTGGTCCGGC. Residues: CSARGTGGWSG. The whole CDR3 sequence is CSARGTGGWSGYTF. This chain joins TRBV20-1 and TRBJ1-2; 11 bases match TRBD1. The read falls 3 residues short of the CDR3 end, and the missing part is taken from the germline J gene. Germline V gives CDR1 DFQATT, CDR2 SNEGSKA (reference sequence). The CDR3 covers 14 residues.

This clone was detected a few times. The read stops 3 residues short of the end of the CDR3; the missing end is completed from the germline J gene. This CDR3 is also generated by other DNA sequences in the sample. The chain couples TRBV30 to TRBJ1-5, with TRBD1 matching 8 bases. Germline V gene sequence: CDR1 GTSNPN, CDR2 SVGIG (reference sequence). The CDR3 spans 14 residues. Unmatched junction bases numbered 5, after V lost 1 base and J lost 6 bases. The CDR3: CAWSGTGPAQPQHF. The CDR3 bases that were read are TGTGCCTGGAGTGGGACAGGGCCAGCTCAGCCC. Filled out from reference TRBV30 and TRBJ1-5, the complete variable domain reads SQTIHQWPATLVQPVGSPLSLECTVEGTSNPNLYWYRQAAGRGLQLLFYSVGIGQISSEVPQNLSASRPQDRQFILSSKKLLLSDSGFYLCAWSGTGPAQPQHFGDGTRLSIL.

This clone was observed many times. Sequencing ends 3 residues short of the CDR3 end; the germline J gene provides the rest. The V and J genes are TRBV16 and TRBJ2-5; perhaps TRBD1 as D (5 bases). The V and J ends lost 2 bases and 4 bases respectively, with 8 bases between them. This CDR3 region has 13 residues. Germline V CDR1 and CDR2: KGHSY, FQNENV. The sequenced CDR3 bases are TGTGCCAGCAGCCAAAGGGGAACAGAGACC. Residues: CASSQRGTET. In full, the CDR3 is CASSQRGTETQYF.

This clone was seen ten or more times. The sequenced CDR3 bases are TGTGCCAGCAGCCAAAGCAGGGGTTCACCC. Its protein product is CASSQSRGSP. The CDR3 reads in full as CASSQSRGSPLHF. This chain joins TRBV14 and TRBJ1-6; D possibly corresponds to TRBD1 (6 bases). The observed sequence ends 3 residues before the CDR3 terminus, with the missing tail filled in from the germline J gene. CDR1 is SGHDN and CDR2 is FVKESK in the germline V gene. The length of the CDR3 is 13 residues. The V and J ends lost 2 bases and 9 bases respectively, with 8 bases between them. The whole variable domain, filled in from reference TRBV14 and TRBJ1-6, reads EAGVTQFPSHSVIEKGQTVTLRCDPISGHDNLYWYRRVMGKEIKFLLHFVKESKQDESGMPNNRFLAERTGGTYSTLKVQPAELEDSGVYFCASSQSRGSPLHFGNGTRLTVT.

In this sample, this clone turned up many times. The sequence runs out 3 residues before the end of the CDR3; the remainder is reconstructed from the germline J gene. V gene TRBV5-1 combines with J gene TRBJ1-5, with TRBD1 matching 7 bases. The germline V gene encodes CDR1 SGHRS and CDR2 YFSETQ. This CDR3 spans 14 amino acids. The trim removed 4 bases at V and 5 bases at J, leaving 6 bases unmatched. The CDR3 loop reads CASSLSDRDQPQHF. The DNA read from the CDR3 is TGCGCCAGCAGCCTAAGCGACAGGGATCAGCCC.

Comments on this clone: Sequencing ends 3 residues short of the CDR3 end; the germline J gene provides the rest. This sequence joins TRBV10-2 and TRBJ1-3, with TRBD1 as a possible D gene (5 bases). With 8 bases removed from V and 2 bases from J, the gap between germline ends came to 16 bases. There are 15 residues in the CDR3. Germline CDR1 and CDR2: WSHSY and SAAADI. This CDR3 is CASADAGVAGNTIYF. The covered CDR3 bases are TGCGCCAGCGCCGACGCGGGGGTAGCTGGAAACACC.

This clone was counted many times. The CDR3 goes on 3 residues after the read ends, and that part is filled in from the germline J gene. The gene calls are TRBV7-9 and TRBJ2-4, with D tentatively TRBD2 (6 bases). V lost 8 bases to trimming and J lost 0 bases, with 14 bases between them. Germline V gene data show CDR1 as SEHNR and CDR2 as FQNEAQ (reference sequence). CDR3 length equals 15 residues. The CDR3 is CASSSAGLAKNIQYF. Incomplete CDR3 DNA: TGTGCCAGCTCGTCGGCGGGGCTAGCCAAAAACATT.

This clone was picked up many times. Germline is not matched at one junction end, which may reflect a read error. Read sequence stops 3 residues before the CDR3 end, and the germline J gene provides the missing end. The V and J genes are TRBV7-9 and TRBJ1-1; no firm D call. Germline CDR1 SEHNR, CDR2 FQNEAQ (reference sequence). CDR3 length: 15 amino acids. CDR3 loop: CASSLGALRNAEAFF. CDR3 DNA, as far as it was read: TGTGCCAGCAGCTTAGGGGCCCTAAGGAACGCTGAA.

This clone was seen many times. At one end, the junction sequence differs from germline, possibly due to a read error. Coverage ceases 3 residues before the CDR3 finishes, and the germline J gene fills in the end. The same CDR3 is also encoded by other DNA sequences in this sample. The genes are TRBV20-1 and TRBJ1-4; weak D call: TRBD1 (5 bases). In germline, CDR1 is DFQATT, CDR2 SNEGSKA (reference sequence). The CDR3 is 18 residues long. This CDR3 is CSARDRLRARATNEKLFF. The covered CDR3 bases are TGCAGTGCTAGAGATCGTCTCAGGGCACGTGCAACCAATGAAAAA.

The sample holds many counts of this clone. The read halts 3 residues ahead of the CDR3 end, with the missing end drawn from the germline J gene. This chain joins TRBV5-4 and TRBJ2-3; 7 nucleotides align to TRBD1. Unmatched junction bases numbered 2, after V lost 0 bases and J lost 4 bases. Germline V gene lookup returns CDR1 SGHNT and CDR2 YYREEE (reference sequence). CDR3 length: 14 residues. Incomplete CDR3 DNA: TGTGCCAGCAGCTTGGGACAGGGCTCAGATACG. As protein: CASSLGQGSDT. From start to end, the CDR3 is CASSLGQGSDTQYF.

This clone was picked up many times. The sequenced CDR3 bases are TGCGCCAGCAGCTTGGATGCGGGAGTTGTTCTCAATGAG. It encodes CASSLDAGVVLNE. The whole CDR3 is CASSLDAGVVLNEQFF. The chain joins TRBV5-1 to TRBJ2-1; TRBD2 matches at 7 bases. The read terminates 3 residues before the CDR3 end, so the remaining end is supplied by the germline J gene. From germline, CDR1 is SGHRS and CDR2 YFSETQ. V lost 0 bases, J lost 6 bases, and 9 bases stayed unmatched. This CDR3 has 16 residues. Filled out from reference TRBV5-1 and TRBJ2-1, the complete variable domain reads KAGVTQTPRYLIKTRGQQVTLSCSPISGHRSVSWYQQTPGQGLQFLFEYFSETQRNKGNFPGRFSGRQFSNSRSEMNVSTLELGDSALYLCASSLDAGVVLNEQFFGPGTRLTVL.

This clone was recorded at least ten times. The DNA read from the CDR3 is TGTGCCAGCAGCGAAGGGGGCATCTATGGC. This translates into CASSEGGIYG. The CDR3 in its entirety is CASSEGGIYGYTF. This chain joins TRBV7-3 and TRBJ1-2; the match to TRBD1 covers 7 bases. With the read ending 3 residues before the CDR3 end, the germline J gene is used to fill in that end. Looked up from germline, CDR1 is SGHTA and CDR2 is FQGTGA. The CDR3 totals 13 residues. After removal of 5 bases from V and 4 bases from J, the junction contained 4 bases not matched to a gene.